This paragraph covers one TCR beta chain sequence. What it recognizes is unknown. The data originate from a study of CD4 T cells in relation to SARS-CoV-2 and coronaviruses. On the study more broadly: TCR beta CDR3s were sequenced after roughly ten-day antigen culture of PBMCs.

The assay was immunoSEQ multiplex PCR, and TCRdb's table has in-frame clones only and misses some. This table holds about 17,000 clones, about 73% found once. Germline CDR1 reads GTSNPN; CDR2 reads SVGIG (reference sequence). Trimming took 0 bases from V and 10 from J; bases not matched to a gene: 6. The CDR3 consists of 13 residues. Before the COVID-19 pandemic, during about 2011-2019, CD4+ T cells were taken from unexposed donors. CD4+ T cells were isolated from the cells after more than 8 days of culture. Sequenced sample: CD4+ T cells from PBMCs, cultured in vitro. The TCR comes from a human donor in good health. The chain recombines TRBV30 with TRBJ1-1; TRBD1 aligns across 9 bases. CDR3 loop: CAWSVLDRGGAFF. The DNA of the CDR3 is TGTGCCTGGAGTGTTCTGGACAGGGGAGGAGCTTTCTTT. Supplemented by reference TRBV30 and TRBJ1-1, the full variable domain reads SQTIHQWPATLVQPVGSPLSLECTVEGTSNPNLYWYRQAAGRGLQLLFYSVGIGQISSEVPQNLSASRPQDRQFILSSKKLLLSDSGFYLCAWSVLDRGGAFFGQGTRLTVV.